These T cell receptor beta chains were read from a single sample in a study of cytomegalovirus exposure and HLA in healthy donors. Sequencing was performed with immunoSEQ multiplex PCR; in TCRdb, only in-frame clones are kept and a portion is missing. Counted here are about 170,000 clones, approximately 84% occurring once; the ten biggest clones make up around 4.3%. The material sequenced was PBMCs. The receptor source for this set is a woman in her fifties or sixties in good health and CMV-seropositive. CDR3s include the opening cysteine and the closing phenylalanine or tryptophan. Rows may omit the clone size; those that give it use once, few, many or a size class.

V,size,CDR3
TRBV14,-,CASSRYGGAGKNIQYF
TRBV5-1,once,CASSLTGANEKLFF
TRBV29-1,-,CSVSPQGATATEAFF
TRBV27,few,CASRPGTTNTEAFF
TRBV5-6,-,CASSPGTGVSYEQYF
TRBV2,-,CASSERGNQPQHF
TRBV29-1,-,CSVEDGVAGGDTQYF
TRBV10-3,-,CATTLREGSTEAFF
TRBV4-3,-,CASSQEESSRAYNEQFF
TRBV30,few,CAWMGPDRQAFF
TRBV5-6,-,CASSLSGRGLREQYF
TRBV29-1,once,CSVDHMANTEAFF
TRBV6-1,-,CASSEAGQTRAFF
TRBV11-2,-,CASSTDRTSYGYTF
TRBV5-1,-,CASRRGQGSTDTQYF
TRBV28,-,CASSPPERSPLHF
TRBV7-2,-,CASSLRPGTSGFEQYF
TRBV9,-,CASSEGPGTGYEQYF
TRBV5-1,-,CASSLDDTPSEKLFF
TRBV19,-,CASSTTVSTSGNIIYF
TRBV5-4,-,CASSSDPGQGNSPLHF
TRBV28,few,CASSITGTGGDEQFF
TRBV4-1,few,CASSLIGLAGDTQYF
TRBV4-3,-,CASSAASGGREQFF
TRBV5-4,-,CASSSGTGHYEQYF
TRBV21-1,-,CASSKGGADLQYEQYF
TRBV6-6,-,CASSSTGQGSSPLHF
TRBV5-6,-,CASSLRNRGYGYTF
TRBV14,-,CASSQAGQGYTEAFF
TRBV28,-,CASKKYRAVSGNTIYF
TRBV7-3,-,CASSLIGSGTDTQYF
TRBV11-2,-,CASSSWGGADEKLFF
TRBV7-2,-,CASSLGPAAQPQHF
TRBV15,-,CATSRALPGTNIQYF
TRBV6-4,-,CASSDSWPAGNTIYF
TRBV29-1,-,CSVGHTSYEQYF
TRBV5-1,-,CASRETGGGSRELFF